The present T cell receptor beta chain was sequenced within a study of T cell responses to AZD1222 COVID-19 vaccine (dated by TCRdb to about 2021). In the study overall: AZD1222 recipients given second doses at about 4 weeks or at about 12 weeks were pooled, since spike-specific TCR depth and breadth were not found to differ between the two schedules. A total of under 250 trial participants underwent TCR sequencing, of whom around 210 had received two doses of AZD1222 and around 26 had received two doses of the MenACWY control vaccine. Trial participants were enrolled by age into subgroups of 18-55, 56-69 and 70-plus years, and around 150, 28 and 57 TCR-sequenced participants, respectively, were included in these subgroups.

In the paper's terms, the time point label means: baseline before first vaccination. Vaccinee samples came from UK trials COV001 and COV002, including a single-blind randomized controlled phase 2/3 trial of AZD1222 (ChAdOx1 nCoV-19) in healthy adults. For TCRbeta chain sequencing, PBMC samples were collected from trial participants at day 0 and at day 28 after the second dose. Regarding this clone: Its antigen target is currently unknown. No qualities accompany the bases; no much larger clone lies one base away.

The CDR3 holds 15 amino acids from the cysteine to the phenylalanine. Of all the DNA, just the CDR3 is kept, 45 bases in frame from base 1. From the germline V gene (reference sequence), CDR1 is SEHNR and CDR2 is FQNEAQ. V lost 5 bases and J lost 6 bases; the stretch between them is 19 bases long. The CDR3 regions of human TCRbeta chains were subjected to immunosequencing. The paper's data handling went like this. TCRs in the repertoires were matched against a reference library of SARS-CoV-2-specific TCRs that had been generated with the MIRA antigen-specificity platform. Breadth meant the fraction of unique TCRs that were SARS-CoV-2-associated, whereas depth meant the fraction of total T cells that were SARS-CoV-2-associated. Each spike-specific TCR was assigned to its reactive spike region and to a CD4 or CD8 class using the MIRA data. Log10-transformed breadth and depth values were compared by one-way ANOVA with Sidak's multiple comparisons tests. TCRdb obtained this table from immuneACCESS and retained in-frame rearrangements with V and J assigned. These tables miss some clones; where compared with another copy, unresolved V genes account for less than half of the shortfall, and the remainder is unexplained. Clone size and V and J calls were adopted from that table, with D and trimming inferred from the DNA. The sample data list 55,000 to 80,000 clones, and 84% of these were observed just once. The ten top clones hold 21% of the sample.

Findings and caveats that apply to the study as a whole: Conclusions about previously exposed vaccinees were limited because only a handful of AZD1222 recipients were SARS-CoV-2 seropositive at baseline. In the small 56-69-year group, the increase in depth fell short of significance, most likely because of low power. Because no day 14 peak-response samples were available, the repertoires could be characterized only after the peak T cell response. The vaccine-associated CD4 TCRs covered the entire spike protein, and the dominant responses fell in regions 160-218 and 743-854. After two AZD1222 doses, spike-specific TCR breadth and depth were significantly higher than at day 0 and than in MenACWY recipients. Participants were mostly white British, with more females than males. The authors suggested clonal diversity may have been underestimated. Reportedly, almost half of the unique spike-specific TCRs recognized epitopes lying outside the regions that are mutated in the B.1.351 and B.1.1.7 variants.

The V gene is TRBV7-9 and the J gene is TRBJ1-1, with TRBD1 tentatively as D gene (5 bases match). The clonotype originates from an adult in good health. Sequenced material: peripheral blood, taken on day 0 of AZD1222 vaccination. The DNA is TGTGCCAGCAGCAGCTCGACTTCAGGGAGCCCTGAAGCTTTCTTT. Its amino acids are CASSSSTSGSPEAFF.